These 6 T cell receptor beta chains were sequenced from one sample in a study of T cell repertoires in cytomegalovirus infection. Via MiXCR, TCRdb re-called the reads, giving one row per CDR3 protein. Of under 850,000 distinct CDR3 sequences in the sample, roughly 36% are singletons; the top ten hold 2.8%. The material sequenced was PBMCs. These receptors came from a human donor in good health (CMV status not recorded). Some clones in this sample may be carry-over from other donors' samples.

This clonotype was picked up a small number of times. The CDR3 sequence: CASSSVTEETQYF. CDR3 sequence (DNA): TGTGCCAGCAGCTCGGTGACAGAAGAGACCCAGTACTTC. V usage is TRBV7-9 and J usage is TRBJ2-5; a possible D gene is TRBD1 (5 bases). The V end lost 4 bases, the J end lost 3 bases, and 9 bases lay between the germline ends. This CDR3 spans 13 amino acids. The germline V gene has CDR1 SEHNR and CDR2 FQNEAQ (reference sequence).

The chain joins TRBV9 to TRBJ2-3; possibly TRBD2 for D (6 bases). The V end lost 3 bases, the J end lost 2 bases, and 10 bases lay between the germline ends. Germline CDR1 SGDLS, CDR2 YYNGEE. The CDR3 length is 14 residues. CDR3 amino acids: CASSGGVFTDTQYF. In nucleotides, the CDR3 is TGTGCCAGCAGCGGGGGGGTATTCACAGATACGCAGTATTTT.

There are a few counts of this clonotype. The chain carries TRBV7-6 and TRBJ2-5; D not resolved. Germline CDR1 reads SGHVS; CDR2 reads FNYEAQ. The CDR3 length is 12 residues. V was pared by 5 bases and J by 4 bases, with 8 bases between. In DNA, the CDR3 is TGTGCCAGCAGCGTACCTTCAGAGACCCAGTACTTC. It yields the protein CASSVPSETQYF.

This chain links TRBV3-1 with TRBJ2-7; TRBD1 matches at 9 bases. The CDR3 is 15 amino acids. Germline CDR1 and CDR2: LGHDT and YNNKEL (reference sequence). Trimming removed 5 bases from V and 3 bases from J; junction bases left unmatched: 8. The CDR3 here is CASSVGTGPYYEQYF. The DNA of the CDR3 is TGTGCCAGCAGCGTAGGGACAGGGCCTTACTACGAGCAGTACTTC.

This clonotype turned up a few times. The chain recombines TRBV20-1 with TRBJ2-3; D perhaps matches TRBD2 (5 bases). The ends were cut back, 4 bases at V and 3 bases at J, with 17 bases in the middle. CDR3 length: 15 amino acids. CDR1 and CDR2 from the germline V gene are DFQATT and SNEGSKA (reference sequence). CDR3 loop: CSAMFDSLATDTQYF. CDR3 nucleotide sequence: TGCAGTGCTATGTTCGACTCCCTAGCTACAGATACGCAGTATTTT.

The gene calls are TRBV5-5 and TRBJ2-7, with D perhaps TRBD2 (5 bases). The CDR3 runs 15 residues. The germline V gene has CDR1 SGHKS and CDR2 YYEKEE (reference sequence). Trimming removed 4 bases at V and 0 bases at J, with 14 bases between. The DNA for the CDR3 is TGTGCCAGCAGCCCGAGCGGCACTCACTCCTACGAGCAGTACTTC. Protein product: CASSPSGTHSYEQYF. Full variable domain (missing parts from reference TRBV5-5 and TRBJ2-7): DAGVTQSPTHLIKTRGQQVTLRCSPISGHKSVSWYQQVLGQGPQFIFQYYEKEERGRGNFPDRFSARQFPNYSSELNVNALLLGDSALYLCASSPSGTHSYEQYFGPGTRLTVT.